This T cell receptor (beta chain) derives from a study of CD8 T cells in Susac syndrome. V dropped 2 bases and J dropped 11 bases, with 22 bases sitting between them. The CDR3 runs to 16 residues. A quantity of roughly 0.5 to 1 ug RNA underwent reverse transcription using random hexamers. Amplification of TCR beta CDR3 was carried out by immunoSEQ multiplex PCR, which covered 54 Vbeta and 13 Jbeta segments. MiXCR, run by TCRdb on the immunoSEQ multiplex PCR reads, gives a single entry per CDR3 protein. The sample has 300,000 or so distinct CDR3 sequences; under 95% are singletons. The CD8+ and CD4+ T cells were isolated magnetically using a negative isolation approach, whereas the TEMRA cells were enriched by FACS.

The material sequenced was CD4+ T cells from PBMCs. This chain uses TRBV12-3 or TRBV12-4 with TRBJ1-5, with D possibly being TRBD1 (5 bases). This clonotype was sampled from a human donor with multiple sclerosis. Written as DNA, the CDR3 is TGTGCCAGCAGTTTAAATCTGGGCAATAACCGAGGGGCCCAGCATTTT. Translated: CASSLNLGNNRGAQHF.